Below are 3 T cell receptor beta chains sequenced from a single sample in a study of OX40 agonist ivuxolimab in advanced cancers. Library prep was done by the immunoSEQ multiplex PCR assay. TCRdb obtained this table from immuneACCESS and retained in-frame rearrangements with V and J assigned. These tables miss some clones; where compared with another copy, unresolved V genes account for less than half of the shortfall, and the remainder is unexplained. For this sample there are 85,000 to 100,000 clones; about 87% appear just once. The ten largest make up 0.7% to 0.9% of the sample. The sample was CD4+ or CD8+ T cells sorted from blood, taken in a trial of the OX40 agonist ivuxolimab. The receptors come from an adult with an advanced solid tumor such as melanoma, head and neck, liver or kidney cancer.

The chain uses TRBV5-5 and TRBJ1-6; 7 bases are shared with TRBD1. CDR3 length equals 16 residues. J was trimmed by 7 bases and V by 4 bases; bases with no gene match: 11. Looked up from germline, CDR1 is SGHKS and CDR2 is YYEKEE (reference sequence). The CDR3 reads CASSGGAGGRNSPLHF. The CDR3 DNA reads TGTGCCAGCAGCGGGGGAGCAGGGGGACGGAATTCACCCCTCCACTTT.

The chain links TRBV6-5 to TRBJ2-7; a weak D match, TRBD2 (6 bases). Germline CDR1 MNHEY, CDR2 SVGAGI. The CDR3 covers 14 residues. Trimming stripped 8 bases from V and 2 bases from J, with 16 bases between. The chain's CDR3 is CASRRGTGTYEQYF. The CDR3 DNA reads TGTGCCAGCCGACGGGGGACGGGGACCTACGAGCAGTACTTC.

The gene calls are TRBV6-4 and TRBJ2-7, with D perhaps matching TRBD2 (5 bases). Trimming took off 3 bases at V and 3 bases at J, with 9 bases between the two ends. The CDR3 is made up of 13 amino acids. Looked up from germline, CDR1 is MRHNA and CDR2 is SNTAGT. The CDR3 here is CASSDLGLYEQYF. The CDR3 DNA follows: TGTGCCAGCAGTGATCTAGGACTCTACGAGCAGTACTTC.